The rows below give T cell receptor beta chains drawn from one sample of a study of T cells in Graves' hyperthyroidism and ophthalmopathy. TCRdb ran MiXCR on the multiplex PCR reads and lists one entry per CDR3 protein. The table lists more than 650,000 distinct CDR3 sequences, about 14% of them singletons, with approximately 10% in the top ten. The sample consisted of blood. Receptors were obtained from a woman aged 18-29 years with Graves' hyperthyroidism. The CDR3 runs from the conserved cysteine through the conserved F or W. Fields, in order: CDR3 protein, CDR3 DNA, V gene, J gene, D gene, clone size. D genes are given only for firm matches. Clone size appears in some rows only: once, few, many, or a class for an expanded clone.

CDR3aa: CASSSQLAGGSETQYF
CDR3nt: TGTGCCAGCAGCTCCCAACTAGCGGGAGGGTCAGAGACCCAGTACTTC
v_gene: TRBV12-3/TRBV12-4
j_gene: TRBJ2-5
d_gene: TRBD2
abundance: many

CDR3aa: CASSLAVAGAEEQFF
CDR3nt: TGTGCCAGCAGCTTGGCGGTAGCGGGAGCCGAAGAGCAGTTCTTC
v_gene: TRBV5-6
j_gene: TRBJ2-1
d_gene: TRBD2
abundance: NA

CDR3aa: CASSPQGQGRSPLHF
CDR3nt: TGTGCCAGCTCACCACAGGGACAGGGGCGGTCACCCCTCCACTTT
v_gene: TRBV18
j_gene: TRBJ1-6
d_gene: TRBD1
abundance: many

CDR3aa: CASSPPATRGTEAFF
CDR3nt: TGTGCCAGCTCACCACCGGCCACTCGAGGCACTGAAGCTTTCTTT
v_gene: TRBV18
j_gene: TRBJ1-1
d_gene: NA
abundance: many

CDR3aa: CASSERVTEAFF
CDR3nt: TGTGCCAGCAGCGAGAGGGTCACTGAAGCTTTCTTT
v_gene: TRBV7-9
j_gene: TRBJ1-1
d_gene: NA
abundance: many

CDR3aa: CSVRSAGSYEQYF
CDR3nt: TGCAGTGTTCGGAGCGCCGGATCCTACGAGCAGTACTTC
v_gene: TRBV20-1
j_gene: TRBJ2-7
d_gene: NA
abundance: many

CDR3aa: CASSDRGVGEQLF
CDR3nt: TGTGCCAGCAGTGATCGTGGAGTTGGTGAGCAGCTCTTC
v_gene: TRBV2
j_gene: TRBJ2-1
d_gene: NA
abundance: NA

CDR3aa: CASRGDRTGVNEQFF
CDR3nt: TGTGCCAGCAGGGGGGATAGGACAGGGGTCAATGAGCAGTTCTTC
v_gene: TRBV11-2
j_gene: TRBJ2-1
d_gene: TRBD1
abundance: many

CDR3aa: CAFRPSSSYNEQFF
CDR3nt: TGTGCCTTTCGGCCCAGCTCCTCCTACAATGAGCAGTTCTTC
v_gene: TRBV30
j_gene: TRBJ2-1
d_gene: NA
abundance: many

CDR3aa: CASSLPAQGSEKLFF
CDR3nt: TGTGCCAGCAGTCTGCCGGCTCAGGGTTCCGAAAAACTGTTTTTT
v_gene: TRBV12-3/TRBV12-4
j_gene: TRBJ1-4
d_gene: NA
abundance: many

CDR3aa: CASSSRPAAVAKNIQYF
CDR3nt: TGTGCCAGCAGTTCCCGACCCGCCGCTGTAGCCAAAAACATTCAGTACTTC
v_gene: TRBV12-3/TRBV12-4
j_gene: TRBJ2-4
d_gene: NA
abundance: many

CDR3aa: CASSLARYTGELFF
CDR3nt: TGTGCCAGCAGTTTAGCTAGATACACCGGGGAGCTGTTTTTT
v_gene: TRBV27
j_gene: TRBJ2-2
d_gene: NA
abundance: few

CDR3aa: CASSLGGSAEQYF
CDR3nt: TGTGCCAGCAGCCTGGGGGGCAGTGCCGAGCAGTACTTC
v_gene: TRBV5-6
j_gene: TRBJ2-7
d_gene: NA
abundance: few

CDR3aa: CATRLAGANIQYF
CDR3nt: TGTGCCACAAGACTAGCGGGAGCCAACATTCAGTACTTC
v_gene: TRBV19
j_gene: TRBJ2-4
d_gene: TRBD2
abundance: NA

CDR3aa: CASSLNRDQPQHF
CDR3nt: TGCGCCAGCAGCTTGAACAGAGATCAGCCCCAGCATTTT
v_gene: TRBV5-5
j_gene: TRBJ1-5
d_gene: NA
abundance: NA

CDR3aa: CASSPINGHLQEQFF
CDR3nt: TGTGCCAGCAGTCCCATAAACGGACACTTACAAGAGCAGTTCTTC
v_gene: TRBV12-3/TRBV12-4
j_gene: TRBJ2-1
d_gene: NA
abundance: few

CDR3aa: CASNGEGYNEQFF
CDR3nt: TGTGCCAGCAATGGGGAGGGTTACAATGAGCAGTTCTTC
v_gene: TRBV9
j_gene: TRBJ2-1
d_gene: TRBD2
abundance: NA

CDR3aa: CASSLALKGSSDTQYF
CDR3nt: TGTGCCAGCAGCTTAGCGCTAAAGGGGAGCTCGGATACGCAGTATTTT
v_gene: TRBV7-9
j_gene: TRBJ2-3
d_gene: NA
abundance: many

CDR3aa: CASSYPQGTERDTQYF
CDR3nt: TGTGCCAGCAGTTACCCCCAAGGGACAGAAAGAGATACGCAGTATTTT
v_gene: TRBV6-5
j_gene: TRBJ2-3
d_gene: TRBD1
abundance: once

CDR3aa: CSGTEAGANVLTF
CDR3nt: TGCAGCGGCACGGAGGCTGGGGCCAACGTCCTGACTTTC
v_gene: TRBV29-1
j_gene: TRBJ2-6
d_gene: NA
abundance: NA

CDR3aa: CSARVAGGYEQFF
CDR3nt: TGCAGTGCTAGAGTGGCGGGAGGCTATGAGCAGTTCTTC
v_gene: TRBV20-1
j_gene: TRBJ2-1
d_gene: TRBD2
abundance: many

CDR3aa: CASSDRGLAFRTDTQYF
CDR3nt: TGTGCCAGCAGTGACAGAGGACTAGCCTTTAGAACAGATACGCAGTATTTT
v_gene: TRBV6-1
j_gene: TRBJ2-3
d_gene: TRBD2
abundance: NA

CDR3aa: CASTKGDSVEKLFF
CDR3nt: TGTGCCAGCACCAAGGGTGACTCCGTTGAAAAACTGTTTTTT
v_gene: TRBV6-1
j_gene: TRBJ1-4
d_gene: NA
abundance: many

CDR3aa: CASSFRDRGRETQYF
CDR3nt: TGTGCCAGCAGCTTCCGGGACAGGGGGCGAGAGACCCAGTACTTC
v_gene: TRBV7-9
j_gene: TRBJ2-5
d_gene: TRBD1
abundance: NA

CDR3aa: CASTSPRADTQYF
CDR3nt: TGTGCCAGTACTAGCCCCCGTGCAGATACGCAGTATTTT
v_gene: TRBV25-1
j_gene: TRBJ2-3
d_gene: NA
abundance: NA

CDR3aa: CAWSISSGANVLTF
CDR3nt: TGTGCCTGGAGCATTTCCTCTGGGGCCAACGTCCTGACTTTC
v_gene: TRBV30
j_gene: TRBJ2-6
d_gene: NA
abundance: few

CDR3aa: CASSLRQGYTEAFF
CDR3nt: TGTGCCAGCAGCCTCAGACAGGGGTACACTGAAGCTTTCTTT
v_gene: TRBV12-3/TRBV12-4
j_gene: TRBJ1-1
d_gene: TRBD1
abundance: many

CDR3aa: CSATRGSSDSYEQYF
CDR3nt: TGCAGTGCCACCCGTGGATCTAGCGACTCCTACGAGCAGTACTTC
v_gene: TRBV20-1
j_gene: TRBJ2-7
d_gene: NA
abundance: NA

CDR3aa: CASTQTMDTQYF
CDR3nt: TGTGCCAGCACTCAAACCATGGATACGCAGTATTTT
v_gene: TRBV12-3/TRBV12-4
j_gene: TRBJ2-3
d_gene: NA
abundance: many

CDR3aa: CASSQGKGFYGYTF
CDR3nt: TGTGCCAGCAGTCAGGGGAAAGGGTTTTATGGCTACACCTTC
v_gene: TRBV12-3/TRBV12-4
j_gene: TRBJ1-2
d_gene: NA
abundance: many

CDR3aa: CASSLGPNYNEQFF
CDR3nt: TGTGCCAGCAGCTTAGGACCCAACTACAATGAGCAGTTCTTC
v_gene: TRBV11-2
j_gene: TRBJ2-1
d_gene: NA
abundance: few

CDR3aa: CASSLAGREQYF
CDR3nt: TGTGCCAGCAGCTTAGCCGGTCGCGAGCAGTACTTC
v_gene: TRBV11-2
j_gene: TRBJ2-7
d_gene: NA
abundance: many

CDR3aa: CATGLGANTEAFF
CDR3nt: TGTGCCACCGGTTTGGGAGCAAACACTGAAGCTTTCTTT
v_gene: TRBV12-3/TRBV12-4
j_gene: TRBJ1-1
d_gene: NA
abundance: many

CDR3aa: CSVRQTTHNEQFF
CDR3nt: TGCAGCGTTCGCCAGACTACCCACAATGAGCAGTTCTTC
v_gene: TRBV29-1
j_gene: TRBJ2-1
d_gene: NA
abundance: NA

CDR3aa: CATSDLQFGTSIHTGELFF
CDR3nt: TGTGCCACCAGTGATTTGCAGTTTGGGACTAGCATCCACACCGGGGAGCTGTTTTTT
v_gene: TRBV24-1
j_gene: TRBJ2-2
d_gene: TRBD2
abundance: NA

CDR3aa: CASRIRPSGSSYNEQFF
CDR3nt: TGTGCCAGCAGAATAAGACCTAGCGGGAGCTCCTACAATGAGCAGTTCTTC
v_gene: TRBV12-3/TRBV12-4
j_gene: TRBJ2-1
d_gene: TRBD2
abundance: many

CDR3aa: CASRRLTVGTGELFF
CDR3nt: TGTGCCAGTAGGAGATTGACAGTCGGCACCGGGGAGCTGTTTTTT
v_gene: TRBV19
j_gene: TRBJ2-2
d_gene: NA
abundance: NA

CDR3aa: CASSPLADPYEQYF
CDR3nt: TGCGCCAGCAGCCCGCTAGCGGACCCGTACGAGCAGTACTTC
v_gene: TRBV5-1
j_gene: TRBJ2-7
d_gene: TRBD2
abundance: many

CDR3aa: CASSDYAGELFF
CDR3nt: TGTGCCAGCAGTGATTACGCCGGGGAGCTGTTTTTT
v_gene: TRBV6-1
j_gene: TRBJ2-2
d_gene: NA
abundance: NA

CDR3aa: CASSLEWTGVPYF
CDR3nt: TGTGCCAGCAGCTTAGAATGGACAGGGGTCCCGTACTTC
v_gene: TRBV11-2
j_gene: TRBJ2-7
d_gene: TRBD1
abundance: many

CDR3aa: CSAVTLGSGPAEQYF
CDR3nt: TGCAGCGCTGTGACCCTTGGTAGCGGCCCCGCCGAGCAGTACTTC
v_gene: TRBV29-1
j_gene: TRBJ2-7
d_gene: NA
abundance: many

CDR3aa: CASTKDRDEKLFF
CDR3nt: TGTGCCAGCACCAAGGACAGGGATGAAAAACTGTTTTTT
v_gene: TRBV7-9
j_gene: TRBJ1-4
d_gene: TRBD1
abundance: NA